In this sample, the clone carrying this T cell receptor beta chain turned up a few times. Its target is unknown. CDR3 length: 15 amino acids. The V segment lost 5 bases and the J segment 6 bases; nucleotides outside the gene matches: 12. Per the germline V gene, CDR1 is SEHNR and CDR2 is FQNEAQ (reference sequence). Libraries of TCR beta came from iRepertoire HTBI primers plus Arm-PCR of CDR3 regions. TCRdb itself ran the multiplex PCR reads through MiXCR, one entry per CDR3 protein. This repertoire shows 700,000 or so distinct CDR3 sequences, around 30% found once; its top ten account for 40% to 50%. These data are taken from a study of regulatory T cells in long-lasting Graves disease. Study results and limitations: Persistent Graves' patients had lower TCR diversity than newly diagnosed ones. Persistent patients had more shared public clonotypes (under 3,000) than new patients (approximately 920). TRBV28, TRBJ1-2 and TRBJ2-5 emerged as the favored segments in persistent disease.

Time point: persistent/refractory GD, antithyroid drugs over 5 years with positive TRAb. Researchers made the TCR library from RNA that was extracted from PBMCs. V and J are TRBV7-9 and TRBJ1-2; 7 bases align to TRBD1. Sample: peripheral blood mononuclear cells (PBMCs), taken when the disease was refractory, from a patient treated with antithyroid drugs. The TCR comes from a female donor with Graves disease. CDR3 region: CASSLLPGTVDGYTF. The CDR3, as DNA: TGTGCCAGCAGCCTACTTCCCGGGACAGTGGATGGCTACACCTTC.